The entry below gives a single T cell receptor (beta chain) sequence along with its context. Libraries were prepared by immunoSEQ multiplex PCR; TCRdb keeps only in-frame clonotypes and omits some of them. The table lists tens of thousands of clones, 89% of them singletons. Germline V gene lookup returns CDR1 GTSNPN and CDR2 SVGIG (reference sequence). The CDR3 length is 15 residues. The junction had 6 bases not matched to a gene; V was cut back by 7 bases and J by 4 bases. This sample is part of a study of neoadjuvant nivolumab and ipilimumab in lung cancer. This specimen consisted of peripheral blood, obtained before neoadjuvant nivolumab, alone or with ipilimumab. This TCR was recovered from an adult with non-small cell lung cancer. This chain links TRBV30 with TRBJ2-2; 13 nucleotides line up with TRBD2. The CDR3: CASGLAGVRTGELFF. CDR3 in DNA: TGTGCCTCAGGACTAGCGGGAGTTCGCACCGGGGAGCTGTTTTTT.